A selection of T cell receptor beta chains follows, all from one sample in a study of T cell responses to AZD1222 COVID-19 vaccine. The data were produced by immunoSEQ multiplex PCR, yet TCRdb's version contains in-frame clones alone and is incomplete. The table records approximately 180,000 clones, roughly nine tenths of them present only once. The sequencing used peripheral blood, collected on day 0 of AZD1222 vaccination. The receptors here all came from an adult in good health. CDR3s include the opening cysteine and the closing phenylalanine or tryptophan. D genes are given only for firm matches. Not all rows give a size; the values are once, few, many and, for expanded clones, a class.

NA TRBD2 TRBJ2-1 TRBV5-6 TGTGCCAGCGGGACTAGCGGGACCTACAATGAGCAGTTCTTC CASGTSGTYNEQFF
NA TRBD1 TRBJ2-3 TRBV19 TGTGCCAGTAGTTCTCGGGACAGGGGACCAAATACGCAGTATTTT CASSSRDRGPNTQYF
few NA TRBJ1-1 TRBV5-5 TGTGCCAGCATGCAGGGGTCGAACACTGAAGCTTTCTTT CASMQGSNTEAFF
NA TRBD1 TRBJ1-2 TRBV19 TGTGCCAGTAGCCCGGGACAGAACTATGGCTACACCTTC CASSPGQNYGYTF
NA NA TRBJ1-1 TRBV5-1 TGCGCCAGCGGACCAGGTTACCTATTGAACACTGAAGCTTTCTTT CASGPGYLLNTEAFF
NA TRBD2 TRBJ2-1 TRBV24-1 TGTGCCACCAGTGATCCTAGCGGGGCAACGGGTGAGCAGTTCTTC CATSDPSGATGEQFF
once NA TRBJ1-5 TRBV19 TGTGCCAGTAGTATGTTGAGGGATCAGCCCCAGCATTTT CASSMLRDQPQHF
few NA TRBJ2-2 TRBV21-1 TGTGCCAGCAGCGGCCGGGACAGGGAGGCCGGGGAGCTGTTTTTT CASSGRDREAGELFF
once NA TRBJ1-1 TRBV18 TGTGCCAGCTCACCAGGGTCCCGCGATGGGGCTTTCTTT CASSPGSRDGAFF
NA NA TRBJ2-1 TRBV27 TGTGCCAGCAGCCGCAGGGGTCTAGCGGTCAGCTCCTACAATGAGCAGTTCTTC CASSRRGLAVSSYNEQFF
NA NA TRBJ2-3 TRBV7-6 TGTGCCAGCAGCTTTCTTACAGATACGCAGTATTTT CASSFLTDTQYF
NA TRBD2 TRBJ2-3 TRBV3-1/TRBV3-2 TGTGCCAGCAGCCGCCGGGACGGCCGGGGGGCAGATACGCAGTATTTT CASSRRDGRGADTQYF
NA NA TRBJ1-6 TRBV27 TGTGCCAGCAGTTTATCGCCGGGAGTAAATTCACCCCTCCACTTT CASSLSPGVNSPLHF
NA NA TRBJ1-2 TRBV12-3/TRBV12-4 TGTGCCAGCAGTTTACAGTATGGCTACACCTTC CASSLQYGYTF
NA TRBD1 TRBJ1-2 TRBV30 TGTGCCGCCGACAGGGGAAACTATGGCTACACCTTC CAADRGNYGYTF
NA TRBD1 TRBJ2-1 TRBV10-2 TGCGCCAGCAGTGTAGGACAGGTCTACAATGAGCAGTTCTTC CASSVGQVYNEQFF
once NA TRBJ1-2 TRBV15 TGTGCCACCAGCAGAGATAAAAGTGATAACTATGGCTACACCTTC CATSRDKSDNYGYTF
NA TRBD2 TRBJ2-1 TRBV4-2 TGTGCCAGCAGCCAAGAAATTAGGGCTAGCGGGAGGAACAATGAGCAGTTCTTC CASSQEIRASGRNNEQFF
NA NA TRBJ2-5 TRBV29-1 TGCAGCTTGACCAGGCAGCAAGAGACCCAGTACTTC CSLTRQQETQYF
NA NA TRBJ2-1 TRBV5-4 TGTGCCAGCAGCTTGGGGCAGGGCACCTACAATGAGCAGTTCTTC CASSLGQGTYNEQFF
NA NA TRBJ1-6 TRBV3-1/TRBV3-2 TGTGCCAGCAGCCAAGAGGCAGTCTCTAATTCACCCCTCCACTTT CASSQEAVSNSPLHF
NA TRBD2 TRBJ2-1 TRBV3-1/TRBV3-2 TGTGCCAGCAGCCAAGGTGGGGGACTAGCGGGAGATGAGCAGTTCTTC CASSQGGGLAGDEQFF
NA NA TRBJ1-1 TRBV5-6 TGTGCCAGCAGCTTGCTATCAGGACCGTTGAACACTGAAGCTTTCTTT CASSLLSGPLNTEAFF
NA NA TRBJ2-7 TRBV5-1 TGCGCCAGCAGCTTGCCCCCTCCAGGGGTGGAAGAGCAGTACTTC CASSLPPPGVEEQYF
NA NA TRBJ1-1 TRBV29-1 TGCAGCGCCAGGGGCGAGTACACTGAAGCTTTCTTT CSARGEYTEAFF
NA NA TRBJ2-1 TRBV7-2 TGTGCCAGCAGCTTAGTCCCTAGCCCGGGGAATGAGCAGTTCTTC CASSLVPSPGNEQFF
NA NA TRBJ2-3 TRBV18 TGTGCCAGCTCACCGGTGGGGGTGACAGATACGCAGTATTTT CASSPVGVTDTQYF
NA NA TRBJ1-1 TRBV9 TGTGCCAGCAGCGGAACTTTGGGCAGGGACACTGAAGCTTTCTTT CASSGTLGRDTEAFF
NA NA TRBJ1-2 TRBV19 TGTGCCTGCAGGGAGGGCAACTATGGCTACACCTTC CACREGNYGYTF
NA NA TRBJ2-5 TRBV2 TGTGCCAGCAGTGAAAGTACCGCGTCCGCCCAGTACTTC CASSESTASAQYF
NA NA TRBJ1-1 TRBV29-1 TGCAGCGCATCAGACACTGAAGCTTTCTTT CSASDTEAFF
NA TRBD2 TRBJ2-5 TRBV6-2/TRBV6-3 TGTGCCAGCAGTTACTCAACTCGACTAGCGGGAGGTCAGGAAGAGACCCAGTACTTC CASSYSTRLAGGQEETQYF
NA NA TRBJ1-1 TRBV6-5 TGTGCCAGCAGTTACCTCCGGGGGGTCAACACTGAAGCTTTCTTT CASSYLRGVNTEAFF
NA TRBD1 TRBJ2-2 TRBV6-5 TGTGCCAGCAGAGGACAGGGGGCGACCGGGGAGCTGTTTTTT CASRGQGATGELFF
once NA TRBJ1-1 TRBV10-3 TGTGCCATCAGTGAGTCGTTGGGAAGGTTTGAGGACACTGAAGCTTTCTTT CAISESLGRFEDTEAFF
NA NA TRBJ2-1 TRBV11-3 TGTGCCAGCAGCTTCTCGTATAGCCACAATGAGCAGTTCTTC CASSFSYSHNEQFF
NA NA TRBJ2-7 TRBV25-1 TGTGCCAGCAGCTTCAACTACGAGCAGTACTTC CASSFNYEQYF
NA NA TRBJ1-2 TRBV6-5 TGTGCCAGCAGCCCGGACAACCCCACTGGCTACACCTTC CASSPDNPTGYTF
NA TRBD2 TRBJ2-1 TRBV19 TGTGCCAGTAGGGTTAGCGGGGGGGGCAATGAGCAGTTCTTC CASRVSGGGNEQFF
NA NA TRBJ2-1 TRBV6-5 TGTGCCAGCAGGATGACCTCCTACAATGAGCAGTTCTTC CASRMTSYNEQFF
few NA TRBJ2-7 TRBV3-1/TRBV3-2 TGTGCCAGCAGCCAAGATTACAGCTCCTACGAGCAGTACTTC CASSQDYSSYEQYF
NA TRBD1 TRBJ1-5 TRBV6-4 TGTGCCAGCAGTGACTCGGGGACAGTGATCAATCAGCCCCAGCATTTT CASSDSGTVINQPQHF
once NA TRBJ1-2 TRBV25-1 TGTGCCAGCAGTGAGGCGCCGAACTATGGCTACACCTTC CASSEAPNYGYTF
NA NA TRBJ1-6 TRBV15 TGTGCCACCAGCAGAGATAGGTCCTATAATTCACCCCTCCACTTT CATSRDRSYNSPLHF
NA NA TRBJ2-2 TRBV9 TGTGCCAGCAGCGCGGGGAGCGATCCGGCCGGGGAGCTGTTTTTT CASSAGSDPAGELFF
NA TRBD1 TRBJ1-1 TRBV5-6 TGTGCCAGCAGCGCGCAGGGGGATGGGAACACTGAAGCTTTCTTT CASSAQGDGNTEAFF
NA TRBD1 TRBJ1-2 TRBV5-4 TGTGCCAGCAGCTTCGCAGGGGGCGCCGATGGCTACACCTTC CASSFAGGADGYTF